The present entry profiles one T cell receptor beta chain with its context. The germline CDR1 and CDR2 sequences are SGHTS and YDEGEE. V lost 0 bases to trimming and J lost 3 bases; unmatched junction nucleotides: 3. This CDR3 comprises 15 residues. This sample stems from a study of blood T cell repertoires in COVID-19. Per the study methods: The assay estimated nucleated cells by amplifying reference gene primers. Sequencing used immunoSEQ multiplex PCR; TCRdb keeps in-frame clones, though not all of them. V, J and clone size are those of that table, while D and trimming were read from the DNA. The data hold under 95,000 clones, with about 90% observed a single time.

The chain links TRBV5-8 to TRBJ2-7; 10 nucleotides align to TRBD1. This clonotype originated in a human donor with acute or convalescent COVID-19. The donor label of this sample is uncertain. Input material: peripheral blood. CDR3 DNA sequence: TGTGCCAGCAGCTTGGCCGGGACAGGGGTCTACGAGCAGTACTTC. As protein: CASSLAGTGVYEQYF.